A single sample is the source of the 14 T cell receptor beta chains below, sequenced in a study of blood T cell repertoires in COVID-19. Here immunoSEQ multiplex PCR was the method, and the copy in TCRdb shows in-frame clones only, minus some. This table holds under 20,000 clones, about four fifths found once. The sequenced material came from peripheral blood. These receptors all come from a man at least 80 years old with acute or convalescent COVID-19.

The CDR3 here is CASDRGSNQPQHF. The DNA of the CDR3 is TGTGCCAGTGACCGGGGTAGCAATCAGCCCCAGCATTTT. The chain has TRBV19 and TRBJ1-5; D uncertain. This CDR3 has 13 amino acids. V shed 8 bases and J shed 0 bases, with 8 bases lying between them. Germline-derived CDR1 and CDR2 are LNHDA and SQIVND (reference sequence).

The rearrangement uses TRBV9 and TRBJ1-6, with D perhaps matching TRBD1 (6 bases). Looked up from germline, CDR1 is SGDLS and CDR2 is YYNGEE. V was clipped by 6 bases and J by 9 bases, with 22 bases between them. CDR3 size: 16 residues. CDR3 sequence (DNA): TGTGCCAGCATCGACCGGGACAAGGGGCCCTCTTCACCCCTCCACTTT. Translating gives CASIDRDKGPSSPLHF.

This chain links TRBV6-2 or TRBV6-3 with TRBJ1-2; TRBD1 aligns across 7 bases. V dropped 6 bases and J dropped 5; count of bases not matched to a gene: 12. The germline V gene has CDR1 MNHEY and CDR2 SVGEGT. The CDR3 runs 15 residues. As DNA, the CDR3 is TGTGCCAGCAGCTCAGTCCGCACAGGGGATTATGGCTACACCTTC. This translates into CASSSVRTGDYGYTF.

The chain carries TRBV6-6 and TRBJ1-2; D may be TRBD1 (5 bases). Germline V gene lookup returns CDR1 MNHNY and CDR2 SVGAGI (reference sequence). V was clipped by 5 bases and J by 2 bases, with 15 bases between them. The CDR3 extends over 15 amino acids. CDR3 sequence: CASSKPDGGNYGYTF. The CDR3 bases are TGTGCCAGCAGTAAACCTGACGGGGGGAACTATGGCTACACCTTC.

CDR3 sequence: CASSQEGTGGNTEAFF. CDR3 DNA: TGTGCCAGCAGCCAAGAGGGGACAGGGGGCAACACTGAAGCTTTCTTT. V and J are TRBV14 and TRBJ1-1; 12 positions agree with TRBD1. Germline CDR1 reads SGHDN; CDR2 reads FVKESK. V lost 0 bases, J lost 2 bases, and 1 base stayed unmatched. This CDR3 is 16 amino acids long.

The chain employs TRBV4-1 and TRBJ1-6; 10 nucleotides match TRBD1. Germline V gives CDR1 MGHRA, CDR2 YSYEKL. The CDR3 has 15 amino acids. V lost 3 bases to trimming and J lost 9 bases; unmatched junction nucleotides: 5. The CDR3 protein is CASSHGQGVGSPLHF. DNA of the CDR3: TGCGCCAGCAGCCATGGACAGGGGGTCGGTTCACCCCTCCACTTT.

The V and J genes are TRBV12-3 or TRBV12-4 and TRBJ2-5; 8 bases fit TRBD1. The CDR3 has 13 amino acids. V lost 6 bases, J lost 5 bases, and 5 bases stayed unmatched. The CDR3 loop reads CASSPGQGETQYF. CDR3 sequence (DNA): TGTGCCAGCAGCCCTGGACAGGGTGAGACCCAGTACTTC.

This clone was observed a few times. CDR3 nucleotides: TGCGCCAGCAGCCCACAGGGACAGGGGAGGGACGAGCAGTACTTC. Encoded protein: CASSPQGQGRDEQYF. The J gene is TRBJ2-7, the V gene TRBV4-1; 10 bases line up with TRBD1. With V trimmed by 4 bases and J by 5 bases, 8 bases remained unmatched. Germline values: CDR1 MGHRA, CDR2 YSYEKL. The CDR3 totals 15 residues.

V and J are TRBV27 and TRBJ2-5; 7 nucleotides line up with TRBD1. Per the germline V gene, CDR1 is MNHEY and CDR2 is SMNVEV (reference sequence). The CDR3 is 15 residues long. The V and J ends lost 3 bases and 1 base, in that order; junction bases with no gene match: 5. In DNA, the CDR3 is TGTGCCAGCAGTTTGACAGGGTCCCTCCAAGAGACCCAGTACTTC. It translates to CASSLTGSLQETQYF.

The chain combines TRBV21-1 with TRBJ1-1; the table's TRBD1 call for D was not verified on the DNA. TRBV21-1 is given as a pseudogene. The CDR3 has 14 residues. CDR3 amino acids: CARRTKDMNTEAFF. The CDR3 nucleotides are TGTGCCAGGAGAACCAAGGACATGAACACTGAAGCTTTCTTT.

This sequence joins TRBV5-4 and TRBJ2-1; 8 nucleotides line up with TRBD2. The CDR3 totals 18 residues. CDR1 and CDR2 from the germline V gene are SGHNT and YYREEE (reference sequence). V lost 0 bases, J lost 5 bases, and 13 bases stayed unmatched. Written as DNA, the CDR3 is TGTGCCAGCAGCTTGGATTGGGCCGGGGGGGCCAGAGACAATGAGCAGTTCTTC. This codes for CASSLDWAGGARDNEQFF. The variable domain in full, completed from reference TRBV5-4 and TRBJ2-1, reads ETGVTQSPTHLIKTRGQQVTLRCSSQSGHNTVSWYQQALGQGPQFIFQYYREEENGRGNFPPRFSGLQFPNYSSELNVNALELDDSALYLCASSLDWAGGARDNEQFFGPGTRLTVL.

The genes are TRBV18 and TRBJ2-1; maybe TRBD1 (6 bases). This CDR3 region has 14 residues. Germline V lookup: CDR1 KGHSH, CDR2 LQKENI. Between the trimmed V and J ends, which lost 10 bases and 7 bases, there was a span of 20 bases. The CDR3 DNA follows: TGTGCCACCTCGAATAGACAGGTCTTGAATGAGCAGTTCTTC. Residues: CATSNRQVLNEQFF.

This rearrangement joins TRBV13 to TRBJ1-4; perhaps TRBD1 as D (5 bases). The CDR3 is 15 amino acids. Trimming took off 5 bases at V and 0 bases at J, with 10 bases between the two ends. The germline gives CDR1 PRHDT, CDR2 FYEKMQ (reference sequence). This CDR3 reads CASSTTGATNEKLFF. In DNA form, the CDR3 reads TGTGCCAGCAGCACCACAGGTGCAACTAATGAAAAACTGTTTTTT.

This clone was seen once. This sequence joins TRBV11-1 and TRBJ2-4; 8 bases align to TRBD1. Germline V gene data show CDR1 as SGHAT and CDR2 as FQDESV (reference sequence). The V and J ends lost 4 bases and 15 bases, in that order; junction bases with no gene match: 11. The CDR3 is 13 amino acids. CDR3 sequence: CASSSSWDRPGYF. CDR3 nucleotides: TGTGCCAGCAGCTCCAGTTGGGACAGGCCAGGGTACTTC.